A selection of T cell receptor beta chains follows, all from one sample in a study of T cell responses to AZD1222 COVID-19 vaccine. Profiling relied on immunoSEQ multiplex PCR, and the TCRdb table lists in-frame clones only, not all of them. The sample lists about 120,000 clones; approximately 88% were seen once. The sequencing here drew on peripheral blood, taken on day 0 of AZD1222 vaccination. The receptor set was obtained from an adult in good health. The CDR3 runs from the conserved cysteine through the conserved F or W. The D gene is left open where the match is weak. Clone size is shown for a subset of rows, as once, few, many or a class of expanded clone.

V	D	size	J	CDR3	DNA
TRBV20-1	.	once	TRBJ1-5	CSASRQGNNQPQHF	TGCAGTGCTAGTCGGCAGGGGAACAATCAGCCCCAGCATTTT
TRBV2	TRBD1	few	TRBJ1-6	CASREQGVRDSPLHF	TGTGCCAGCAGAGAGCAGGGGGTCAGGGATTCACCCCTCCACTTT
TRBV19	TRBD1	.	TRBJ1-6	CASSIVGGANSPLHF	TGTGCCAGTAGTATAGTAGGGGGCGCGAATTCACCCCTCCACTTT
TRBV6-1	.	.	TRBJ1-6	CASSEVRQDNSPLHF	TGTGCCAGCAGTGAAGTACGTCAGGACAATTCACCCCTCCACTTT
TRBV28	.	.	TRBJ2-1	CASSSAGPAADEQFF	TGTGCCAGCAGTTCGGCAGGCCCCGCCGCGGATGAGCAGTTCTTC
TRBV18	TRBD1	.	TRBJ1-5	CASSLQDRGSNQPQHF	TGTGCCAGCTCACTACAGGACAGGGGTAGCAATCAGCCCCAGCATTTT
TRBV27	TRBD1	.	TRBJ2-5	CASRPLRGQETQYF	TGTGCCAGCAGACCCCTCAGGGGGCAAGAGACCCAGTACTTC
TRBV7-3	.	.	TRBJ2-1	CASSLSQVSSGEQFF	TGTGCCAGCAGCTTAAGTCAGGTCAGCTCTGGTGAGCAGTTCTTC
TRBV6-2/TRBV6-3	.	.	TRBJ1-2	CASRQMGQVYGYTF	TGTGCCAGCCGCCAGATGGGGCAAGTCTATGGCTACACCTTC
TRBV3-1/TRBV3-2	TRBD1	.	TRBJ2-7	CASSQGDRVEEQYF	TGTGCCAGCAGCCAAGGGGACAGGGTTGAAGAGCAGTACTTC
TRBV7-9	TRBD2	.	TRBJ2-3	CASSLSSGGAGDTQYF	TGTGCCAGCAGCTTATCTAGCGGGGGGGCCGGAGATACGCAGTATTTT
TRBV4-1	.	.	TRBJ1-1	CASSQDRGVNTEAFF	TGCGCCAGCAGCCAAGATAGGGGAGTGAACACTGAAGCTTTCTTT
TRBV9	.	.	TRBJ1-2	CASSGSDRLLHGYTF	TGTGCCAGCAGTGGTTCTGACAGGCTTCTCCATGGCTACACCTTC
TRBV18	TRBD1	.	TRBJ2-2	CASSTDRGSVTTGELFF	TGTGCCAGCTCAACTGACAGGGGCTCGGTGACAACCGGGGAGCTGTTTTTT
TRBV29-1	TRBD2	.	TRBJ2-5	CSVEPAGRETQYF	TGCAGCGTTGAACCAGCGGGGCGAGAGACCCAGTACTTC
TRBV10-3	TRBD2	.	TRBJ2-7	CAIWGDGGTYPYEQYF	TGTGCCATCTGGGGGGACGGGGGGACGTACCCCTACGAGCAGTACTTC
TRBV10-2	TRBD1	.	TRBJ1-1	CASSELQGASPAFF	TGCGCCAGCAGTGAGCTTCAGGGGGCCTCTCCAGCTTTCTTT
TRBV4-1	.	once	TRBJ1-2	CASSQVDGEFNYGYTF	TGCGCCAGCAGCCAAGTGGATGGCGAGTTTAACTATGGCTACACCTTC
TRBV5-5	.	once	TRBJ1-3	CASSLYRGGSGNTIYF	TGTGCCAGCAGCTTGTATCGGGGAGGATCTGGAAACACCATATATTTT
TRBV10-1	.	.	TRBJ1-3	CASSESPGLETIYF	TGCGCCAGCAGTGAGTCTCCGGGGTTAGAAACCATATATTTT
TRBV5-6	.	once	TRBJ1-4	CASSLKGIGPEKLFF	TGTGCCAGCAGCTTGAAGGGAATAGGGCCTGAAAAACTGTTTTTT
TRBV7-9	.	.	TRBJ1-1	CASSLILTVGAFF	TGTGCCAGCAGCTTAATTCTGACAGTGGGGGCTTTCTTT
TRBV5-1	TRBD2	.	TRBJ2-3	CASSQVAGRAGDTQYF	TGCGCCAGCAGCCAAGTAGCGGGGCGCGCCGGGGATACGCAGTATTTT
TRBV2	.	.	TRBJ2-5	CASMQDETQYF	TGTGCCAGCATGCAAGACGAGACCCAGTACTTC
TRBV28	.	.	TRBJ1-2	CASSPGTLAYGYTF	TGTGCCAGCAGCCCCGGGACACTAGCTTATGGCTACACCTTC
TRBV6-5	.	once	TRBJ1-6	CASSYRIGNWNSPLHF	TGTGCCAGCAGTTACCGGATAGGGAATTGGAATTCACCCCTCCACTTT
TRBV28	.	.	TRBJ2-1	CASSFSRGALGEQFF	TGTGCCAGCAGTTTTAGTCGGGGGGCGCTCGGTGAGCAGTTCTTC
TRBV4-2	.	.	TRBJ2-3	CASSQDLAGGRTDTQYF	TGTGCCAGCAGCCAAGATCTCGCCGGGGGGCGCACAGATACGCAGTATTTT
TRBV18	.	.	TRBJ1-3	CASSPLSGENGNTIYF	TGTGCCAGCTCACCGCTATCAGGGGAGAACGGAAACACCATATATTTT
TRBV7-3	.	.	TRBJ2-1	CASSLRVGAYNEQFF	TGTGCCAGCAGCTTAAGGGTAGGCGCCTACAATGAGCAGTTCTTC
TRBV5-1	TRBD1	.	TRBJ1-2	CASSGIDRGLGYGYTF	TGCGCCAGCAGCGGAATAGACAGGGGCCTGGGCTATGGCTACACCTTC
TRBV5-1	TRBD1	.	TRBJ2-4	CASSLGGTAENIQYF	TGCGCCAGCAGCTTGGGTGGGACAGCTGAAAACATTCAGTACTTC
TRBV7-3	.	.	TRBJ2-3	CASSLKGGTSTDTQYF	TGTGCCAGCAGCTTAAAAGGCGGGACTAGCACAGATACGCAGTATTTT
TRBV25-1	.	.	TRBJ2-1	CASNLYDEQFF	TGTGCCAGCAATCTCTACGATGAGCAGTTCTTC
TRBV27	.	.	TRBJ1-4	CASRDINEKLFF	TGTGCCTCCCGGGACATTAATGAAAAACTGTTTTTT
TRBV27	.	.	TRBJ2-3	CASSLSAVLGTDTQYF	TGTGCCAGCAGTTTATCAGCGGTTCTGGGGACAGATACGCAGTATTTT
TRBV3-1/TRBV3-2	.	.	TRBJ1-1	CASSQAGTMNTEAFF	TGTGCCAGCAGCCAAGCCGGGACCATGAACACTGAAGCTTTCTTT
TRBV7-2	TRBD1	.	TRBJ1-3	CASSLTQGAQNTIYF	TGTGCCAGCAGCTTAACCCAGGGGGCGCAAAACACCATATATTTT
TRBV6-5	TRBD1	.	TRBJ1-3	CATQGSGNTIYF	TGTGCCACACAGGGGTCTGGAAACACCATATATTTT
TRBV6-5	.	.	TRBJ1-1	CASSYSRVNTEAFF	TGTGCCAGCAGTTACTCCAGGGTGAACACTGAAGCTTTCTTT
TRBV4-2	.	once	TRBJ1-4	CASSPDATNEKLFF	TGTGCCAGCAGCCCTGATGCAACTAATGAAAAACTGTTTTTT
TRBV7-2	TRBD1	.	TRBJ1-5	CASSGGQGTQPQHF	TGTGCCAGCAGCGGCGGACAGGGGACTCAGCCCCAGCATTTT